This T cell receptor (beta chain) was recorded in a study of metastatic and nonmetastatic thyroid tumors. Under the authors' procedure: Across clinicopathological groups, CDR3 differences served as the basis for building a distant-metastasis classifier for papillary thyroid cancer. TCRdb used MiXCR to call clones anew from the PCR reads. These V and J calls rely on TCRdb rather than the paper's analysis. The profile shows around 30,000 clones, 15% to 20% of them singletons. A note on this clone: Its target is not known. The junction does not match germline at one end; this may be a read error.

Findings of the study overall: A significant increase in TCR beta diversity was reportedly seen in malignant thyroid tumors relative to benign nodules, in blood and tumor.

The CDR3 totals 15 residues. Germline lookup yields CDR1 SGHTA and CDR2 FQGTGA. Thyroid surgery took place with no prior treatment in any patient. Sequenced sample: blood. The chain uses TRBV7-3 and TRBJ1-6; D is unclear. This TCR came from a female donor with papillary thyroid cancer or a benign thyroid nodule (not recorded which). Some clones in this sample may be carry-over from other donors' samples. The CDR3 nucleotides are TGTGCCAGCAGCTTATCGGCGAACCCTTATTCACCACTCCACTTT. Its protein is CASSLSANPYSPLHF.